Shown below are 7 T cell receptor beta chains from a single sample sequenced in a study of shared T cell receptors in the human thymus. The data were produced by immunoSEQ multiplex PCR, yet TCRdb's version contains in-frame clones alone and is incomplete. The sample consists of hundreds of thousands of clones, around 87% of them appearing once. A further study also used this sample, focusing on human thymus T cells.

Sample: thymocytes. These receptors all come from a boy less than two years old with a congenital heart defect.

V is TRBV5-1 and J is TRBJ2-2; D is perhaps TRBD1 (6 bases). Looked up from germline, CDR1 is SGHRS and CDR2 is YFSETQ. CDR3 length: 15 residues. The germline V and J ends were trimmed by 0 bases and 1 base, with 7 bases remaining between them. The CDR3 loop is CASSLGTENTGELFF. As DNA, the CDR3 is TGCGCCAGCAGCTTGGGGACAGAGAACACCGGGGAGCTGTTTTTT.

V gene TRBV11-2 combines with J gene TRBJ2-5; D is possibly TRBD1 (5 bases). Trimming removed 3 bases from V and 9 bases from J, with 20 bases in between. Germline loops: CDR1 SGHAT, CDR2 FQNNGV. This CDR3 region has 15 residues. The CDR3 DNA sequence: TGTGCCAGCAGCTTTCAGACAGACCAGAAATGGGCCCAGTACTTC. Translating it yields CASSFQTDQKWAQYF.

This clone was seen more than once but under ten times. The chain uses TRBV7-9 and TRBJ1-1; D uncertain. The CDR3 loop spans 12 amino acids. Trimming shortened V by 5 bases and J by 10 bases, and 14 bases separated the two germline ends. Germline V lookup: CDR1 SEHNR, CDR2 FQNEAQ (reference sequence). CDR3 region: CASSGTARGAFF. CDR3 nucleotide sequence: TGTGCCAGCAGCGGAACGGCCCGAGGAGCTTTCTTT.

The chain couples TRBV5-1 to TRBJ1-1; 8 nucleotides line up with TRBD1. J was trimmed by 0 bases and V by 1 base; bases with no gene match: 14. CDR3 size: 19 residues. Germline V gene lookup returns CDR1 SGHRS and CDR2 YFSETQ. Here the CDR3 DNA reads TGCGCCAGCAGCTTGCCGGACAGGGAAAAGGCACTAATGAACACTGAAGCTTTCTTT. Residues: CASSLPDREKALMNTEAFF. Full variable domain (outside the CDR3, taken from reference TRBV5-1 and TRBJ1-1): KAGVTQTPRYLIKTRGQQVTLSCSPISGHRSVSWYQQTPGQGLQFLFEYFSETQRNKGNFPGRFSGRQFSNSRSEMNVSTLELGDSALYLCASSLPDREKALMNTEAFFGQGTRLTVV.

The DNA of the CDR3 is TGTGCCAGTAGGGGGGGGACGCCCGGTCGGGCTTTCTTT. It specifies CASRGGTPGRAFF. The genes are TRBV19 and TRBJ1-1; D might be TRBD1 (5 bases). Germline V gene lookup returns CDR1 LNHDA and CDR2 SQIVND (reference sequence). The CDR3 runs 13 residues. V lost 6 bases, J lost 11 bases, and 19 bases lay in between.

The chain combines TRBV19 with TRBJ2-3; the D gene is possibly TRBD2 (5 bases). V shed 3 bases and J shed 0 bases, with 16 bases lying between them. The CDR3 is 17 residues long. The germline CDR1 and CDR2 sequences are LNHDA and SQIVND (reference sequence). CDR3 nucleotide sequence: TGTGCCAGTAGTATTACGCGGGTGAGGACTAGCACAGATACGCAGTATTTT. Amino acid sequence: CASSITRVRTSTDTQYF.

This clone turned up a few times. The rearrangement links TRBV30 to TRBJ1-1, with a tentative D call TRBD1 (6 bases). The germline V and J ends were trimmed by 0 bases and 3 bases, with 11 bases remaining between them. Germline CDR1 and CDR2: GTSNPN and SVGIG (reference sequence). The CDR3 has 14 amino acids. CDR3 nucleotides: TGTGCCTGGAGTGTAAGGGGGGGCCACACTGAAGCTTTCTTT. Translation gives CAWSVRGGHTEAFF.